This T cell receptor (beta chain) was captured in a study of glioma-infiltrating T cells. The length of the CDR3 is 17 residues. With V trimmed by 5 bases and J by 1 base, 11 bases remained unmatched. CDR1 and CDR2 from the germline V gene are LGHNA and YNFKEQ. Study-level findings and limits: Very few CDR3 sequences were shared between tissue and blood. Tissue-blood divergence was below expectation in non-neoplastic patients, above in gliomas.

Comment on this clonotype: The target antigen is unknown.

Using RNA template, CDR3s of TCR alpha and beta were amplified with iRepertoire arm-PCR. For one-step reverse transcription and amplification, about 90-400 ng of tissue mRNA or PBMC total RNA was used. TCRdb itself ran the multiplex PCR reads through MiXCR, one entry per CDR3 protein. The repertoire consists of approximately 130,000 distinct CDR3 sequences, with approximately 24% occurring once and the leading ten covering under 35%. This receptor was obtained from a human donor with low-grade glioma or glioblastoma, undergoing nonglioma brain surgery, or in good health (not recorded which). The J gene is TRBJ2-5, the V gene TRBV4-2; 9 bases map to TRBD1. The sequenced sample consisted of glioma tissue, nonneoplastic brain tissue, or PBMCs (not recorded which). The DNA of the CDR3 is TGTGCCAGCAGCGTAGCTACGGGACAGGGCCTCCAAGAGACCCAGTACTTC. Residues: CASSVATGQGLQETQYF.